A selection of T cell receptor beta chains follows, all from one sample in a study of identifying expanded T cells in peripheral blood. Sequencing was performed with immunoSEQ multiplex PCR; in TCRdb, only in-frame clones are kept and a portion is missing. The data hold 60,000 or so clones, with about 80% observed a single time. The sequencing input was blood. Receptor source: a person aged 18 to 75 in good health. Both conserved end residues are part of each CDR3. Each record gives: V gene, clone size, J gene, D gene, CDR3 DNA, CDR3 protein. The D gene is left open where the match is weak. Only part of the rows carry a size: once, few, many, or a class if the clone is expanded.

V gene: TRBV5-1; clone size: -; J gene: TRBJ1-2; D gene: TRBD1; CDR3 DNA: TGCGCCAGCAGCGCAACCGGGACAGGTATCTATGGCTACACCTTC; CDR3 protein: CASSATGTGIYGYTF
V gene: TRBV5-4; clone size: -; J gene: TRBJ2-1; D gene: TRBD2; CDR3 DNA: TGTGCCAGCAGCTTGGGAAGCGGGAGTAACTACAATGAGCAGTTCTTC; CDR3 protein: CASSLGSGSNYNEQFF
V gene: TRBV6-1; clone size: once; J gene: TRBJ1-1; D gene: -; CDR3 DNA: TGTGCCACCCTCCAGGGGAAGAACACTGAAGCTTTCTTT; CDR3 protein: CATLQGKNTEAFF
V gene: TRBV10-3; clone size: many; J gene: TRBJ2-7; D gene: TRBD1; CDR3 DNA: TGTGCCATCAGGGCGGGGACAGGGTACGAGCAGTACTTC; CDR3 protein: CAIRAGTGYEQYF
V gene: TRBV29-1; clone size: few; J gene: TRBJ2-2; D gene: TRBD1; CDR3 DNA: TGCAGCGCTGGACAGGACCGCACCGGGGAGCTGTTTTTT; CDR3 protein: CSAGQDRTGELFF
V gene: TRBV30; clone size: -; J gene: TRBJ1-2; D gene: -; CDR3 DNA: TGTGCCTGGAGGGGTAAGGGGGGAACCTATGGCTACACCTTC; CDR3 protein: CAWRGKGGTYGYTF
V gene: TRBV7-6; clone size: -; J gene: TRBJ2-5; D gene: -; CDR3 DNA: TGTGCCAGCAGCCGCGACAGCTTGTACCAAGAGACCCAGTACTTC; CDR3 protein: CASSRDSLYQETQYF
V gene: TRBV30; clone size: -; J gene: TRBJ1-2; D gene: -; CDR3 DNA: TGTGCCTGGAGTCCTCGGGACTCCTGGGGCTACACCTTC; CDR3 protein: CAWSPRDSWGYTF
V gene: TRBV5-6; clone size: -; J gene: TRBJ1-2; D gene: -; CDR3 DNA: TGTGCCAGCAGCTTGGGGGGGGCTGGCTACACCTTC; CDR3 protein: CASSLGGAGYTF
V gene: TRBV29-1; clone size: -; J gene: TRBJ1-2; D gene: TRBD1; CDR3 DNA: TGCAGCGTCCCGGGACAGGGGGTTGCGGGCTACACCTTC; CDR3 protein: CSVPGQGVAGYTF
V gene: TRBV20-1; clone size: few; J gene: TRBJ2-5; D gene: -; CDR3 DNA: TGCAGTGCGCGGGACAGAAAGACCCAGTACTTC; CDR3 protein: CSARDRKTQYF
V gene: TRBV10-3; clone size: -; J gene: TRBJ1-1; D gene: TRBD1; CDR3 DNA: TGTGCCATCAGGGGGACAGGATCAAACACTGAAGCTTTCTTT; CDR3 protein: CAIRGTGSNTEAFF
V gene: TRBV9; clone size: -; J gene: TRBJ2-1; D gene: -; CDR3 DNA: TGTGCCAGCAGCGTAGTAGGGGCATACTACAATGAGCAGTTCTTC; CDR3 protein: CASSVVGAYYNEQFF
V gene: TRBV11-2; clone size: few; J gene: TRBJ2-4; D gene: TRBD2; CDR3 DNA: TGTGCCAGCAGCTTAGATAGTACTAGCGGGATCCAAGCCAAAAACATTCAGTACTTC; CDR3 protein: CASSLDSTSGIQAKNIQYF
V gene: TRBV4-2; clone size: -; J gene: TRBJ2-3; D gene: -; CDR3 DNA: TGTGCCAGCAGCCAAGTTCTCGACACTCCCCGCCATACGCAGTATTTT; CDR3 protein: CASSQVLDTPRHTQYF
V gene: TRBV7-2; clone size: -; J gene: TRBJ2-5; D gene: -; CDR3 DNA: TGTGCCAGCAGCTTCACAACAGGCTACGAAGAGACCCAGTACTTC; CDR3 protein: CASSFTTGYEETQYF
V gene: TRBV10-1; clone size: -; J gene: TRBJ2-3; D gene: -; CDR3 DNA: TGCGCCAGCAGTGACTACACAGATACGCAGTATTTT; CDR3 protein: CASSDYTDTQYF
V gene: TRBV15; clone size: once; J gene: TRBJ1-1; D gene: -; CDR3 DNA: TGTGCCACCAGCACCGGAGGTAACACTGAAGCTTTCTTT; CDR3 protein: CATSTGGNTEAFF
V gene: TRBV5-4; clone size: -; J gene: TRBJ2-5; D gene: -; CDR3 DNA: TGTGCCAGCAGCTTGGCCCGCGGCAACCAAGAGACCCAGTACTTC; CDR3 protein: CASSLARGNQETQYF
V gene: TRBV5-6; clone size: -; J gene: TRBJ1-6; D gene: -; CDR3 DNA: TGTGCCAGCAATACCAGGGTACGCTTAAACGATTCACCCCTCCACTTT; CDR3 protein: CASNTRVRLNDSPLHF
V gene: TRBV5-3; clone size: -; J gene: TRBJ2-1; D gene: -; CDR3 DNA: TGTGCCAGCAGCTTGCTTCAGGCCTACAATGAGCAGTTCTTC; CDR3 protein: CASSLLQAYNEQFF
V gene: TRBV11-3; clone size: -; J gene: TRBJ2-7; D gene: TRBD2; CDR3 DNA: TGTGCCAGCAGTGATGTGGCCAAAGCGGGACTGGAGCAGTACTTC; CDR3 protein: CASSDVAKAGLEQYF
V gene: TRBV5-4; clone size: -; J gene: TRBJ1-1; D gene: -; CDR3 DNA: TGTGCCAGCAGACAAATCGGAGTACGGGTGAACACTGAAGCTTTCTTT; CDR3 protein: CASRQIGVRVNTEAFF
V gene: TRBV7-9; clone size: -; J gene: TRBJ2-2; D gene: TRBD2; CDR3 DNA: TGTGCCAGCAGTCACGCGGGAGCTACTTTGACCGGGGAGCTGTTTTTT; CDR3 protein: CASSHAGATLTGELFF
V gene: TRBV18; clone size: few; J gene: TRBJ2-5; D gene: -; CDR3 DNA: TGTGCCAGCTCAACCCTTCAAGAGACCCAGTACTTC; CDR3 protein: CASSTLQETQYF
V gene: TRBV6-5; clone size: -; J gene: TRBJ1-1; D gene: -; CDR3 DNA: TGTGCCAGCAGTTACTCCGGGGTAACTGAAGCTTTCTTT; CDR3 protein: CASSYSGVTEAFF
V gene: TRBV9; clone size: -; J gene: TRBJ2-5; D gene: TRBD2; CDR3 DNA: TGTGCCAGCAGCGTAGCTACTAGCGGACAAGAGACCCAGTACTTC; CDR3 protein: CASSVATSGQETQYF
V gene: TRBV2; clone size: few; J gene: TRBJ1-3; D gene: -; CDR3 DNA: TGTGCCAGCAGTGAAAACACCGGCTCTGGAAACACCATATATTTT; CDR3 protein: CASSENTGSGNTIYF
V gene: TRBV5-4; clone size: -; J gene: TRBJ2-5; D gene: -; CDR3 DNA: TGTGCCAGCAGCTTGGAGGCAGGGTATGGAGAGACCCAGTACTTC; CDR3 protein: CASSLEAGYGETQYF
V gene: TRBV5-1; clone size: once; J gene: TRBJ2-1; D gene: TRBD1; CDR3 DNA: TGCGCCAGCAGCTCAAATACCGGGACAGCACACAATGAGCAGTTCTTC; CDR3 protein: CASSSNTGTAHNEQFF
V gene: TRBV7-9; clone size: -; J gene: TRBJ2-2; D gene: -; CDR3 DNA: TGTGCCAGCACGCCCCGGCTCCAGGGGGGGTTCACCGGGGAGCTGTTTTTT; CDR3 protein: CASTPRLQGGFTGELFF
V gene: TRBV18; clone size: -; J gene: TRBJ2-5; D gene: TRBD2; CDR3 DNA: TGTGCCAGCTCACCCCCGGGACTAGCGGGACAGAGGGGAGAGACCCAGTACTTC; CDR3 protein: CASSPPGLAGQRGETQYF